The present TCR beta chain was sequenced within a study of T cells in tuberculosis. Produced via immunoSEQ multiplex PCR; TCRdb's table is partial and in-frame only. The table includes around 30,000 clones, roughly 93% detected once. This clone was detected a few times. This CDR3 region has 14 residues. Per the germline V gene, CDR1 is SQVTM and CDR2 is ANQGSEA. With 5 bases clipped from V and 4 bases from J, the junction kept 9 bases outside the gene matches. Sequenced material: PBMCs. The origin of this receptor is a donor aged 10 to 29 with latent tuberculosis or without tuberculosis infection. The genes are TRBV29-1 and TRBJ2-3, with 7 nucleotides matching TRBD2. CDR3 loop: CSVCAGEVSDTQYF. Here the CDR3 DNA reads TGCAGCGTTTGTGCGGGAGAGGTCTCAGATACGCAGTATTTT.